This paragraph reports one T cell receptor beta chain. Antigen: not known. The CDR3 extends over 14 amino acids. Deletions cut 3 bases from V and 1 base from J, with 9 bases between. Germline values: CDR1 ENHRY, CDR2 SYGVKD. This record comes from a study of OX40 agonist ivuxolimab in advanced cancers. About the study: Melanoma, hepatocellular carcinoma, head and neck or renal cell cancer occurred in dose-escalation patients. Prior checkpoint blockade (anti-PD-1, anti-PD-L1 or anti-CTLA-4) was permitted; 40% had it.

Data came from immunoSEQ multiplex PCR; TCRdb stores just in-frame clones and leaves some out. The table records 65,000 to 90,000 clones, roughly nine tenths of them present only once. Cycle 7 day 1, cycle 4 day 1, and baseline were the timepoints at which blood was sampled. Study findings and constraints: Some of the lowest clonal expansion was seen in partial responders at 0.1-3.0 mg/kg.

Source: CD4+ or CD8+ T cells sorted from blood, taken in a trial of the OX40 agonist ivuxolimab. This sequence was found in an adult with an advanced solid tumor such as melanoma, head and neck, liver or kidney cancer. This sequence joins TRBV10-3 and TRBJ1-2; D gene ambiguous. CDR3 DNA: TGTGCCATCAGTGACAGGACGGATAACTATGGCTACACCTTC. Translation gives CAISDRTDNYGYTF.